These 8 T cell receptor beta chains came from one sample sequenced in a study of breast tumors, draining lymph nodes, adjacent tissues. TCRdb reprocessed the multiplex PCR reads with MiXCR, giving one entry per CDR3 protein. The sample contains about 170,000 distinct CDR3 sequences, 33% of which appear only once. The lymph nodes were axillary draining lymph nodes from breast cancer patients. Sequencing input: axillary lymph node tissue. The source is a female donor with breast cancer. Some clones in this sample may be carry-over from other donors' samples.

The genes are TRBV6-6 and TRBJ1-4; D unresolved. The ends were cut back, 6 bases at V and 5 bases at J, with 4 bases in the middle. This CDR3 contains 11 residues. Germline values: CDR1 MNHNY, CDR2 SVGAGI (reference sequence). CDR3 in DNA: TGTGCCAGCAGGATAAATGAAAAACTGTTTTTT. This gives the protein CASRINEKLFF.

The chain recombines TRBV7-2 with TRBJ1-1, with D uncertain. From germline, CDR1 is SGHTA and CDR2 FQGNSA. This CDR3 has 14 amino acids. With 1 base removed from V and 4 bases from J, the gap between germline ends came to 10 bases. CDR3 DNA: TGTGCCAGCAGCTTAGGAGGGTTCAGCACTGAAGCTTTCTTT. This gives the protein CASSLGGFSTEAFF.

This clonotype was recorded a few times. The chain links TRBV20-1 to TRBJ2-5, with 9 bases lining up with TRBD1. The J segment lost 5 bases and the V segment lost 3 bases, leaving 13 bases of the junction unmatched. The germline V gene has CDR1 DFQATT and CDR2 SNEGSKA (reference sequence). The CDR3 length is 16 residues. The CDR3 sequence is CSASGWGTGGVETQYF. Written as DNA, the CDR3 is TGCAGTGCTAGTGGATGGGGAACAGGGGGCGTTGAGACCCAGTACTTC.

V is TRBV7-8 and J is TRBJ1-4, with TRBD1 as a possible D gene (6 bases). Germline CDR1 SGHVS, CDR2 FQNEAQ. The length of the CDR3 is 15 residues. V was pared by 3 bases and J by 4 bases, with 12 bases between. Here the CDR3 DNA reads TGTGCCAGCAGCTTGGGGGCCACCCGTAATGAAAAACTGTTTTTT. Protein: CASSLGATRNEKLFF. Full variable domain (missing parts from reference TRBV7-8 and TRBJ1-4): GAGVSQSPRYKVAKRGQDVALRCDPISGHVSLFWYQQALGQGPEFLTYFQNEAQLDKSGLPSDRFFAERPEGSVSTLKIQRTQQEDSAVYLCASSLGATRNEKLFFGSGTQLSVL.

This CDR3 reads CASSNQDRAKQPQHF. CDR3 nucleotides: TGTGCCAGCAGTAATCAGGACAGGGCGAAGCAGCCCCAGCATTTT. The rearrangement links TRBV6-6 to TRBJ1-5, with 8 nucleotides matching TRBD1. From germline, CDR1 is MNHNY and CDR2 SVGAGI (reference sequence). V shed 5 bases and J 7 bases; nucleotides not matched to a gene: 10. This CDR3 region has 15 residues.

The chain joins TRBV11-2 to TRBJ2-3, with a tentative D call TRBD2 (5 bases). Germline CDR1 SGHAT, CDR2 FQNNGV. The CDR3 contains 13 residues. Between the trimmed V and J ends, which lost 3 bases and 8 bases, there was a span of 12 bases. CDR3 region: CASSLGWGATQYF. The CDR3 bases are TGTGCCAGCAGCTTGGGATGGGGAGCTACGCAGTATTTT.

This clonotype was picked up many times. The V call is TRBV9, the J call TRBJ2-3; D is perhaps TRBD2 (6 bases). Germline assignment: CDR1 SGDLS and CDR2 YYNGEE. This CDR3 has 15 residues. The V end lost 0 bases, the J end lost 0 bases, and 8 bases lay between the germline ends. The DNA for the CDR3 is TGTGCCAGCAGCGTAGGACTAGGTAGCACAGATACGCAGTATTTT. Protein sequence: CASSVGLGSTDTQYF.

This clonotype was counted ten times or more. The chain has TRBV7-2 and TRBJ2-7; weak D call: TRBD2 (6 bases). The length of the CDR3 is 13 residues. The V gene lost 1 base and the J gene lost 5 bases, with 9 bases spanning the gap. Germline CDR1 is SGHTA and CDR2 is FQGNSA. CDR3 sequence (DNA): TGTGCCAGCAGCTTAGTTGCGGGAAACGAGCAGTACTTC. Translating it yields CASSLVAGNEQYF.